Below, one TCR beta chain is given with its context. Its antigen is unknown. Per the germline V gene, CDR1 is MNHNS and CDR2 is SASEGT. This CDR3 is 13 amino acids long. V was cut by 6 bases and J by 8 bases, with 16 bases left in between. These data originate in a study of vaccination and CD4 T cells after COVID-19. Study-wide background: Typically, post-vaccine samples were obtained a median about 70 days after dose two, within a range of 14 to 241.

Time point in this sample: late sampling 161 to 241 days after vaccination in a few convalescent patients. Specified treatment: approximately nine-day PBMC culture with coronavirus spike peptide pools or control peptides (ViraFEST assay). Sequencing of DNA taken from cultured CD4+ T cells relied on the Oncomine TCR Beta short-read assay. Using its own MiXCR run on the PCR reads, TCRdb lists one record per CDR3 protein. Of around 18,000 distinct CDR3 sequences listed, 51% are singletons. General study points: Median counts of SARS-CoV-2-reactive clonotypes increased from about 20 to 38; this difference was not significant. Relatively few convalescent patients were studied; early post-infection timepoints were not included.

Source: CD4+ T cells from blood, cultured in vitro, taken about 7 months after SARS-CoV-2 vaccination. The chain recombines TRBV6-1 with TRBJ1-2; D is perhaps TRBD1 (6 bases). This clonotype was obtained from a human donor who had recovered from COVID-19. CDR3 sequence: CASSQLGGLGYTF. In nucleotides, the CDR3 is TGTGCCAGCAGCCAACTGGGGGGCTTGGGCTACACCTTC.